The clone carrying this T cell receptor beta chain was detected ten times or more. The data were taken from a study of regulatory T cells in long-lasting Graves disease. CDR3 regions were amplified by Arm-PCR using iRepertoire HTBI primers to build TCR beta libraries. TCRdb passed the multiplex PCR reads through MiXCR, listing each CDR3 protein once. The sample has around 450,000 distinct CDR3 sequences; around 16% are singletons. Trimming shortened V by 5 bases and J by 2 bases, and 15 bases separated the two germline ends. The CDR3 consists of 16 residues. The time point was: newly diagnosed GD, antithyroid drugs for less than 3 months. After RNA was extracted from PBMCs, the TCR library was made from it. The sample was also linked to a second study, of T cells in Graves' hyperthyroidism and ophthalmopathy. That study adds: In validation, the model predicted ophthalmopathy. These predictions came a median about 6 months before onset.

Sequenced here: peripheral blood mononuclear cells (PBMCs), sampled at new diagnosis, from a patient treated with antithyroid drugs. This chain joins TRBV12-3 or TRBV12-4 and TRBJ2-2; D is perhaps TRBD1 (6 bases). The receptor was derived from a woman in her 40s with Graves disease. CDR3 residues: CASSLRQATNTGELFF. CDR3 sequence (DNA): TGTGCCAGCAGTCTAAGACAGGCTACCAACACCGGGGAGCTGTTTTTT.